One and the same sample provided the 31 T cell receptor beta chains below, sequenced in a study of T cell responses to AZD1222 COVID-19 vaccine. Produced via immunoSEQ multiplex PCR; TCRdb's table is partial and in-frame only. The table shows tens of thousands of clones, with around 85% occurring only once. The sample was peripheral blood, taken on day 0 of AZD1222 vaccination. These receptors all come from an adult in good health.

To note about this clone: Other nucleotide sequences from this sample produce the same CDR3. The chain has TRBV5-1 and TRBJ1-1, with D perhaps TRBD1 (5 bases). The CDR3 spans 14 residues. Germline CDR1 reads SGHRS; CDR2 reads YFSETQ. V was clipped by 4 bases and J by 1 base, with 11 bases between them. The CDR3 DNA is TGCGCCAGCAGCCCTGACGGACAGAACACTGAAGCTTTCTTT. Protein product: CASSPDGQNTEAFF.

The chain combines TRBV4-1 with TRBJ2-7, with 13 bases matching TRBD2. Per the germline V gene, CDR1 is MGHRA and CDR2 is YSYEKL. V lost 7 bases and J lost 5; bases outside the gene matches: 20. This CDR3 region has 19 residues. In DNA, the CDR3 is TGCGCCAGCAAGGGGGGCTTGACAGGGGGGACTAGCGGGAAGAACGAGCAGTACTTC. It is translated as CASKGGLTGGTSGKNEQYF.

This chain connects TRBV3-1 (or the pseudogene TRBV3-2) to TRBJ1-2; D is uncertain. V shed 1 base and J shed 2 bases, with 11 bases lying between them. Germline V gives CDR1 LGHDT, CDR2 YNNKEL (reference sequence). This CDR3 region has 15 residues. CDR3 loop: CASSQARTENYGYTF. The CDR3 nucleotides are TGTGCCAGCAGCCAAGCACGGACGGAAAACTATGGCTACACCTTC.

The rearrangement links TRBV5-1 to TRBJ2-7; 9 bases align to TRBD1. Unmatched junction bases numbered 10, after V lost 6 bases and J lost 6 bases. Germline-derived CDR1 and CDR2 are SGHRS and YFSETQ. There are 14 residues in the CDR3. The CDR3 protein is CASTEAQGAGEQYF. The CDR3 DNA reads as TGCGCCAGCACCGAAGCACAGGGGGCCGGCGAGCAGTACTTC.

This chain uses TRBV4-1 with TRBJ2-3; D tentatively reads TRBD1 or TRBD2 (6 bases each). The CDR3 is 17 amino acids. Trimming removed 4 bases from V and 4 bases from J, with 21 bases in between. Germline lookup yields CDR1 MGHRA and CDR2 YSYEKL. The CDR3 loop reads CASSLTPGARPPDTQYF. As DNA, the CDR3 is TGCGCCAGCAGCCTCACGCCGGGGGCTAGGCCTCCAGATACGCAGTATTTT.

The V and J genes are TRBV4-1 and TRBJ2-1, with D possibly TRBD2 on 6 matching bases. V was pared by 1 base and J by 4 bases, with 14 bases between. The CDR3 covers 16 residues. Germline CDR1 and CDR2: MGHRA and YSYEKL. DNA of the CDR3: TGCGCCAGCAGCCAAGTGGGGAGGTTCGGATACAATGAGCAGTTCTTC. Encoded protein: CASSQVGRFGYNEQFF.

The CDR3 DNA is TGTGCCAGCAGCCCGGGACAGTATGGCTACACCTTC. Amino acid sequence: CASSPGQYGYTF. This chain connects TRBV9 to TRBJ1-2, with 7 bases lining up with TRBD1. Germline-derived CDR1 and CDR2 are SGDLS and YYNGEE. Trimming removed 4 bases from V and 5 bases from J; junction bases left unmatched: 2. The CDR3 length is 12 residues.

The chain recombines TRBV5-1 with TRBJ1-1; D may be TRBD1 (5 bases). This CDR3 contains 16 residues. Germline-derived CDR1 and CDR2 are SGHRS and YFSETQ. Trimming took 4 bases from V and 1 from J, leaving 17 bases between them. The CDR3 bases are TGCGCCAGCAGCGTTTCCTTTCAGGGACCGAACACTGAAGCTTTCTTT. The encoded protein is CASSVSFQGPNTEAFF.

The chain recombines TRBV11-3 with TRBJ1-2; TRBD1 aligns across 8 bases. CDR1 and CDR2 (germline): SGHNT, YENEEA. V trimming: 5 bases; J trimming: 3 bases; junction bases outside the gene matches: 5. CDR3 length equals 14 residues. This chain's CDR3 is CASSPGQEYYGYTF. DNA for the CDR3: TGTGCCAGCAGCCCGGGACAGGAGTACTATGGCTACACCTTC.

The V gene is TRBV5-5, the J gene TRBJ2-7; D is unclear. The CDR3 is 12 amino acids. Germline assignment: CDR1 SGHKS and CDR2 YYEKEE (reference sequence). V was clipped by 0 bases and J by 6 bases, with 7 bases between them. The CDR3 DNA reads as TGTGCCAGCAGCTTGGGACTCGGCGAGCAGTACTTC. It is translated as CASSLGLGEQYF.

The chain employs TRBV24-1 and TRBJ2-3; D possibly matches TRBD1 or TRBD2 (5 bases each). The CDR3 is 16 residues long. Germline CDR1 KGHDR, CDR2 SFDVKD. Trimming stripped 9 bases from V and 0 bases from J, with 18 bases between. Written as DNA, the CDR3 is TGTGCCACCTCCCTGGGGGTTTCGTCTAGCACAGATACGCAGTATTTT. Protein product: CATSLGVSSSTDTQYF.

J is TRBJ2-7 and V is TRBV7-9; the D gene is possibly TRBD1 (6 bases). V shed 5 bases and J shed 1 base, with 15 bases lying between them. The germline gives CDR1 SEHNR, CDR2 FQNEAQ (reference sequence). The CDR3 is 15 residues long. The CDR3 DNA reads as TGTGCCAGCAGCCCCGGGTGGGGGCGTTCCTACGAGCAGTACTTC. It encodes CASSPGWGRSYEQYF.

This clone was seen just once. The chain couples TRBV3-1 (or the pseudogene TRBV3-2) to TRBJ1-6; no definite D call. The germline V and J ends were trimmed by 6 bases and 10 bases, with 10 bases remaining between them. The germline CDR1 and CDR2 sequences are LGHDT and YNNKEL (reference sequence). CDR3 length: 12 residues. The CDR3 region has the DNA TGTGCCAGCAGTGAGCCCACCTCACCCCTCCACTTT. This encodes CASSEPTSPLHF.

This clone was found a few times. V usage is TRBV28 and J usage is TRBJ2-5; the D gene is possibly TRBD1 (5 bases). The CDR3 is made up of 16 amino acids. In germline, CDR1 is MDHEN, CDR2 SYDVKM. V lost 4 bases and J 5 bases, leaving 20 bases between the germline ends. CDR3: CASSSLPASSGETQYF. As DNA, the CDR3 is TGTGCCAGCAGTTCACTCCCGGCCTCCTCAGGGGAGACCCAGTACTTC.

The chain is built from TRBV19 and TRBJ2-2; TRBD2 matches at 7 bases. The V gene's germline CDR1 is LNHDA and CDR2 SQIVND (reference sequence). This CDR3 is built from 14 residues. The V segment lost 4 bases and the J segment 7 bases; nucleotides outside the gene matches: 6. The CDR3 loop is CASSNQRGGGELFF. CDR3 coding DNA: TGTGCCAGTAGTAACCAGCGGGGTGGCGGGGAGCTGTTTTTT.

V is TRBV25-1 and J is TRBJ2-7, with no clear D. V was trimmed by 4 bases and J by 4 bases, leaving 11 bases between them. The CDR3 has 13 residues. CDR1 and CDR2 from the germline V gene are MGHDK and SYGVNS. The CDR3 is CASSVQARYEQYF. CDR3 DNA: TGTGCCAGCAGTGTCCAAGCCCGGTACGAGCAGTACTTC.

The CDR3, as DNA: TGTGCCAGTCACGGGTGGCAGGGGGGATACAATGAGCAGTTCTTC. It yields the protein CASHGWQGGYNEQFF. V gene TRBV19 combines with J gene TRBJ2-1; a weak D match, TRBD1 (7 bases). Deletions cut 8 bases from V and 4 bases from J, with 18 bases between. The CDR3 runs to 15 residues. Germline loops: CDR1 LNHDA, CDR2 SQIVND (reference sequence).

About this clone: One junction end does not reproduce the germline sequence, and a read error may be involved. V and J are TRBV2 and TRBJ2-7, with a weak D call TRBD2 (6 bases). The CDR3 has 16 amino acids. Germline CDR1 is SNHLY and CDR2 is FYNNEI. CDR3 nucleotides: TGTGCCAGCAGGGAAGCAAGCGGAGGGAGCTCCTACGAGCAGTACTTC. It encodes CASREASGGSSYEQYF.

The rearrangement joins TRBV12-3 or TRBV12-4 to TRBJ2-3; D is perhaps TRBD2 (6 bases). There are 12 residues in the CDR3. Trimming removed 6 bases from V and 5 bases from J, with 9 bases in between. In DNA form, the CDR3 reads TGTGCCAGCAGGAGGGACTTAGATACGCAGTATTTT. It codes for CASRRDLDTQYF.

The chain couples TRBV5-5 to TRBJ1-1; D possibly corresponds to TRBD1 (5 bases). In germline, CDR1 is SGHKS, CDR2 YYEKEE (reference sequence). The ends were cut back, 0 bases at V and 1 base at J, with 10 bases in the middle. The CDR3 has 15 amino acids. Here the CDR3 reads CASSLEGRANTEAFF. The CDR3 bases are TGTGCCAGCAGCTTGGAGGGACGGGCGAACACTGAAGCTTTCTTT.

CDR3 amino acids: CASSSVGYEQYF. CDR3 DNA: TGTGCCAGCAGCTCCGTAGGGTACGAGCAGTACTTC. The rearrangement links TRBV11-2 to TRBJ2-7, with D uncertain. Between the trimmed V and J ends, which lost 4 bases and 4 bases, there was a span of 8 bases. This CDR3 has 12 amino acids. The germline V gene has CDR1 SGHAT and CDR2 FQNNGV.

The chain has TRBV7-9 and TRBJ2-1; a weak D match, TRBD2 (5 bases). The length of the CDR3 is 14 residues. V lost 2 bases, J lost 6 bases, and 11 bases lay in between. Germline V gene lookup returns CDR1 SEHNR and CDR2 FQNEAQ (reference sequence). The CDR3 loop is CASSLRLALNEQFF. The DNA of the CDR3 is TGTGCCAGCAGCTTAAGGCTAGCTCTCAATGAGCAGTTCTTC.

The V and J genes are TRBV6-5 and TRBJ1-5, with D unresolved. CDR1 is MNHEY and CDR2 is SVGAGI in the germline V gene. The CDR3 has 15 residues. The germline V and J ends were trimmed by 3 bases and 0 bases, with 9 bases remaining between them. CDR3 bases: TGTGCCAGCAGTTATGGCAGATATAGCAATCAGCCCCAGCATTTT. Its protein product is CASSYGRYSNQPQHF.

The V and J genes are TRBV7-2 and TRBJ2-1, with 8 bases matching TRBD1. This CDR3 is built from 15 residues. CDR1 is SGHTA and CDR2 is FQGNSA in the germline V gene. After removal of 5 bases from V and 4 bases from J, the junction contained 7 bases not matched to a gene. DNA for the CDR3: TGTGCCAGCAGCATGGGACAGGCGCCGTACAATGAGCAGTTCTTC. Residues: CASSMGQAPYNEQFF.

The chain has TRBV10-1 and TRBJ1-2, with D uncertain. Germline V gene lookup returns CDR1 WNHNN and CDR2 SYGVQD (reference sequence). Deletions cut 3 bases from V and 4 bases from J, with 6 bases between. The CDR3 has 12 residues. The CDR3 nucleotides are TGCGCCAGCAGTGAAACCTCCTATGGCTACACCTTC. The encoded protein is CASSETSYGYTF.

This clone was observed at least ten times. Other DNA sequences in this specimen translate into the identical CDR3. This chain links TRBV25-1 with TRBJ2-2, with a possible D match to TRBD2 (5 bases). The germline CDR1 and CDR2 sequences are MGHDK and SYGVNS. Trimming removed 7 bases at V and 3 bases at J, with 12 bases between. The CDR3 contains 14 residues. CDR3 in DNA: TGTGCCAGCACAGGAGACGGGGACACCGGGGAGCTGTTTTTT. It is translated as CASTGDGDTGELFF. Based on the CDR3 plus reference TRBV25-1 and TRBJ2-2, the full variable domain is EADIYQTPRYLVIGTGKKITLECSQTMGHDKMYWYQQDPGMELHLIHYSYGVNSTEKGDLSSESTVSRIRTEHFPLTLESARPSHTSQYLCASTGDGDTGELFFGEGSRLTVL.

The CDR3 here is CASSERANRWGSGYTF. The DNA of the CDR3 is TGTGCCAGCAGTGAACGGGCCAACCGCTGGGGTAGCGGCTACACCTTC. The genes are TRBV6-1 and TRBJ1-2; D call uncertain. The V end was cut by 2 bases, the J end by 8 bases, with 21 bases between. Germline V gives CDR1 MNHNS, CDR2 SASEGT. The CDR3 is 16 amino acids.

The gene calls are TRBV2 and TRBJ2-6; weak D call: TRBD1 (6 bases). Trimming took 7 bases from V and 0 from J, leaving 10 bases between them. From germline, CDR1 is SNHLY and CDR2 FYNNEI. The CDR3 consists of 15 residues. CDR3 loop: CASKDRNSGANVLTF. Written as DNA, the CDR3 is TGTGCCAGCAAAGACAGGAACTCTGGGGCCAACGTCCTGACTTTC.

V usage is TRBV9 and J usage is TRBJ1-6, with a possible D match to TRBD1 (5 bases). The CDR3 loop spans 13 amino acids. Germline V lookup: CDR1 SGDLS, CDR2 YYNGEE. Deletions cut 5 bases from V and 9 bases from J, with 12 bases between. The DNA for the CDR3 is TGTGCCAGCAGTGAGGGGAAATCTTCACCCCTCCACTTT. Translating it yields CASSEGKSSPLHF. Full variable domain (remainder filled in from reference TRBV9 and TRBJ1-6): DSGVTQTPKHLITATGQRVTLRCSPRSGDLSVYWYQQSLDQGLQFLIQYYNGEERAKGNILERFSAQQFPDLHSELNLSSLELGDSALYFCASSEGKSSPLHFGNGTRLTVT.

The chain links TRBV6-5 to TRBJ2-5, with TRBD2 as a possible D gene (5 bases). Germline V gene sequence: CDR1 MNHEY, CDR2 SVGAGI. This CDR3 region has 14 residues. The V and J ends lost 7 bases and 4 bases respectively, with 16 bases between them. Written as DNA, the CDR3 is TGTGCCAGCATCCTCGGCGGGCCCGGAGAGACCCAGTACTTC. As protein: CASILGGPGETQYF.

CDR3 loop: CASSPSEYEQYF. The CDR3 DNA is TGTGCCAGCAGCCCCTCTGAGTACGAGCAGTACTTC. The chain employs TRBV12-3 or TRBV12-4 and TRBJ2-7, with unresolved D. This CDR3 region has 12 residues. V lost 6 bases and J lost 4, with 10 bases in between.